The present entry profiles one T cell receptor (beta chain) with its context. The antigen this receptor binds is unknown. Base-call qualities are not available, and no considerably larger clone is one nucleotide away. Libraries were built with the immunoSEQ multiplex PCR assay. The authors' analysis ran thus. A statistical classification framework was developed to diagnose cytomegalovirus status using the catalog of TCR beta chain sequences. TCRdb re-hosts the immuneACCESS table, in-frame sequences only. Its copies lack some clones; in the studies checked, an unresolved V gene accounts for under half of them, and the cause for the rest is not known. V, J and clone size are taken as reported in that table, and D and trimming were inferred from the DNA itself. In this sample the table shows some 190,000 clones, around nine tenths of which occur a single time. The ten largest clones capture 6% to 8.5% of the sample.

Separate from the approximately 700-subject first cohort, the validation cohort of 95 to 150 subjects was the group to which the donors belonged. These data originate in a study of cytomegalovirus exposure and HLA in healthy donors (dated by TCRdb to the late 2010s). Some background on the complete study: According to a later analysis, the 120 or so validation repertoires were produced on the same platform as the approximately 690 repertoires of the first cohort. The study was designed to test whether signatures of past pathogen exposure could be identified by cataloging public T cell receptors. In addition to the first cohort of approximately 670 subjects, a separate validation cohort of about 120 different subjects was used. High-throughput TCR immunosequencing, statistical association of individual TCRs with disease status, and machine learning were combined to predict cytomegalovirus infection status. Findings and caveats that apply to the study as a whole: In both the original and validation cohorts, the classifier was reported to diagnose cytomegalovirus status with high specificity and sensitivity. The study listed 150 to 200 TCR beta chains as associated with cytomegalovirus. While some public TCRs were present in many individuals, most TCR sequences turned up only very rarely across donors. A few of the identified cytomegalovirus-associated TCR beta chains were confirmed in vitro to be specific for cytomegalovirus antigens. The authors suggested that the approach could potentially be extended to other disease states and immunological phenotypes. The validation cohort had no HLA typing available for a later analysis, so co-occurrence within that cohort was assessed over all 110 or so repertoires. In a later analysis, TCRs clustered in the first cohort were found to also tend to co-occur in the 100 to 150 validation repertoires, with 94% of cluster scores above 0.

The germline V gene supplies CDR1 KGHSH and CDR2 LQKENI. The CDR3 covers 13 residues, taking in both the cysteine and the phenylalanine. The only DNA kept is the CDR3, 39 bases in frame from the first base. At the junction V is shortened by 6 bases and J by 8 bases, with 16 bases in between. What was sequenced was PBMCs. The sequence was obtained from a man aged 25 to 45 in good health and CMV-seropositive. The sequence joins TRBV18 to TRBJ1-2; the D gene is perhaps TRBD1, from 5 matching bases. The nucleotide sequence is TGTGCCAGCTCTCCGTTGGAGGGGTCGGGCTACACCTTC. This codes for CASSPLEGSGYTF.